This T cell receptor beta chain was obtained from a study of T cell responses to AZD1222 COVID-19 vaccine. Generated by immunoSEQ multiplex PCR, the TCRdb table keeps only in-frame clones and is missing some. The sample has 150,000 to 200,000 clones, 70% to 90% seen once. Findings and caveats of the study: Donors were mostly white British, more females; clonal diversity possibly underestimated. Increased Spike-specific TCR breadth and depth were observed after two AZD1222 doses.

On this clone: Its specificity is unknown.

The CDR3 length is 13 residues. Looked up from germline, CDR1 is ENHRY and CDR2 is SYGVKD. V was clipped by 7 bases and J by 8 bases, with 17 bases between them. This clonotype was sampled from an adult who received the AZD1222 COVID-19 vaccine. This specimen was peripheral blood, taken 28 days after the second AZD1222 dose. The rearrangement joins TRBV10-3 to TRBJ1-1, with D possibly being TRBD1 (6 bases). CDR3 amino acids: CAINSGTPEEAFF. The CDR3 DNA follows: TGTGCCATCAATTCGGGGACACCTGAAGAAGCTTTCTTT.